This passage covers 29 T cell receptor beta chains from one sample sequenced in a study of blood T cell repertoires in COVID-19. The assay was immunoSEQ multiplex PCR, and TCRdb's table has in-frame clones only and misses some. The repertoire holds just over 95,000 clones, with approximately 80% as singletons. The sequencing input was peripheral blood. The receptors stem from a man aged 60 to 75 with acute or convalescent COVID-19.

The V gene is TRBV19, the J gene TRBJ2-5; maybe TRBD1 (6 bases). This CDR3 is 13 amino acids long. With 7 bases removed from V and 4 bases from J, the gap between germline ends came to 13 bases. Germline values: CDR1 LNHDA, CDR2 SQIVND (reference sequence). Here the CDR3 DNA reads TGTGCCAGTAAACAGGGAAGCGTAGAGACCCAGTACTTC. This gives the protein CASKQGSVETQYF.

V and J are TRBV19 and TRBJ2-6; 7 bases are shared with TRBD1. The CDR3 covers 16 residues. With V trimmed by 5 bases and J by 0 bases, 4 bases remained unmatched. CDR1 is LNHDA, CDR2 SQIVND, per germline (reference sequence). This CDR3 reads CASSQTGSSGANVLTF. The CDR3 coding sequence is TGTGCCAGTAGTCAGACAGGGAGCTCTGGGGCCAACGTCCTGACTTTC. Complete variable domain (other parts from reference TRBV19 and TRBJ2-6): DGGITQSPKYLFRKEGQNVTLSCEQNLNHDAMYWYRQDPGQGLRLIYYSQIVNDFQKGDIAEGYSVSREKKESFPLTVTSAQKNPTAFYLCASSQTGSSGANVLTFGAGSRLTVL.

The chain is built from TRBV27 and TRBJ1-1, with 9 positions matching TRBD1. Germline assignment: CDR1 MNHEY and CDR2 SMNVEV (reference sequence). V lost 5 bases, J lost 7 bases, and 5 bases stayed unmatched. The CDR3 consists of 13 residues. DNA of the CDR3: TGTGCCAGCAGTCTTACAGGGGGCCTTGAAGCTTTCTTT. Translated, it gives CASSLTGGLEAFF.

This rearrangement joins TRBV7-9 to TRBJ1-4; D is uncertain. The CDR3 has 12 amino acids. Germline CDR1 and CDR2: SEHNR and FQNEAQ (reference sequence). V dropped 0 bases and J dropped 8 bases, with 4 bases sitting between them. CDR3 loop: CASSLAREKLFF. As DNA, the CDR3 is TGTGCCAGCAGCTTAGCCAGGGAAAAACTGTTTTTT. The whole variable domain, remainder taken from reference TRBV7-9 and TRBJ1-4, is DTGVSQNPRHKITKRGQNVTFRCDPISEHNRLYWYRQTLGQGPEFLTYFQNEAQLEKSRLLSDRFSAERPKGSFSTLEIQRTEQGDSAMYLCASSLAREKLFFGSGTQLSVL.

This clone was recorded once. The chain has TRBV27 and TRBJ2-1, with TRBD2 matching over 7 bases. The CDR3 sequence is 13 residues long. V dropped 5 bases and J dropped 10; count of bases not matched to a gene: 8. Looked up from germline, CDR1 is MNHEY and CDR2 is SMNVEV (reference sequence). The CDR3 region has the DNA TGTGCCAGCAGTCCACAAATTAGCGGGGAGCAGTTCTTC. This translates into CASSPQISGEQFF.

This rearrangement joins TRBV9 to TRBJ1-1, with TRBD1 matching over 10 bases. CDR1 and CDR2 from the germline V gene are SGDLS and YYNGEE. The CDR3 is made up of 16 amino acids. V dropped 5 bases and J dropped 1; count of bases not matched to a gene: 8. The CDR3 sequence is CASRGDRGPGNTEAFF. Here the CDR3 DNA reads TGTGCCAGCAGGGGCGACAGGGGGCCGGGGAACACTGAAGCTTTCTTT.

The chain recombines TRBV6-5 with TRBJ2-5; TRBD2 matches 8 bases. Germline V gives CDR1 MNHEY, CDR2 SVGAGI. The CDR3 runs 15 residues. The junction had 13 bases not matched to a gene; V was cut back by 6 bases and J by 7 bases. CDR3 in amino acids: CASRPPTSGGGTQYF. The CDR3 DNA reads as TGTGCCAGCAGACCCCCCACTAGCGGCGGGGGGACCCAGTACTTC.

The CDR3 loop reads CASSLARYTEAFF. The CDR3 DNA reads as TGTGCCAGCAGTTTAGCCCGATACACTGAAGCTTTCTTT. The chain couples TRBV5-5 to TRBJ1-1; D gene unclear. This CDR3 spans 13 amino acids. Trimming took off 5 bases at V and 3 bases at J, with 11 bases between the two ends. Germline CDR1 is SGHKS and CDR2 is YYEKEE (reference sequence).

This rearrangement joins TRBV5-1 to TRBJ2-1; D gene ambiguous. V lost 0 bases and J 5 bases, leaving 6 bases between the germline ends. Germline CDR1 is SGHRS and CDR2 is YFSETQ. CDR3 length: 13 residues. DNA of the CDR3: TGCGCCAGCAGCTTGGTTAGAAACAATGAGCAGTTCTTC. This gives the protein CASSLVRNNEQFF. The complete variable domain, with remaining parts taken from reference TRBV5-1 and TRBJ2-1, reads KAGVTQTPRYLIKTRGQQVTLSCSPISGHRSVSWYQQTPGQGLQFLFEYFSETQRNKGNFPGRFSGRQFSNSRSEMNVSTLELGDSALYLCASSLVRNNEQFFGPGTRLTVL.

The CDR3 coding sequence is TGTGCCAGCACCCTCGTCCAGGGGGTCCCGATGAGGCCCCAGCATTTT. Translated: CASTLVQGVPMRPQHF. The chain joins TRBV6-6 to TRBJ1-5; 7 bases are a match to TRBD1. Trimming removed 7 bases from V and 9 bases from J; junction bases left unmatched: 18. The CDR3 totals 16 residues. CDR1 is MNHNY and CDR2 is SVGAGI in the germline V gene (reference sequence).

The J gene is TRBJ2-3, the V gene TRBV30, with a possible D match to TRBD1 (6 bases). V lost 0 bases and J 9 bases, leaving 16 bases between the germline ends. The CDR3 contains 14 residues. Germline CDR1 and CDR2: GTSNPN and SVGIG (reference sequence). CDR3 region: CAWSVPAGGRTQYF. The CDR3 DNA reads TGTGCCTGGAGTGTACCGGCTGGGGGCAGGACGCAGTATTTT.

The chain uses TRBV7-2 and TRBJ1-1; D is possibly TRBD1 (5 bases). Trimming took off 2 bases at V and 11 bases at J, with 21 bases between the two ends. The germline CDR1 and CDR2 sequences are SGHTA and FQGNSA. This CDR3 contains 15 residues. CDR3 sequence reads: CASSLKSEGGVWAFF. In DNA form, the CDR3 reads TGTGCCAGCAGCTTAAAATCCGAAGGAGGGGTGTGGGCTTTCTTT.

The chain couples TRBV24-1 to TRBJ2-2; TRBD1 aligns across 8 bases. The CDR3 consists of 17 residues. J lost 0 bases, V lost 3 bases, and 5 bases had no gene match. CDR1 and CDR2 (germline): KGHDR, SFDVKD. CDR3 nucleotide sequence: TGTGCCACCAGTGATAACAGACAGGGGCCGAACACCGGGGAGCTGTTTTTT. This sequence encodes CATSDNRQGPNTGELFF.

The chain employs TRBV3-1 (or the pseudogene TRBV3-2) and TRBJ1-2, with 12 positions matching TRBD1. Trimming removed 0 bases from V and 4 bases from J; junction bases left unmatched: 6. The CDR3 contains 17 residues. The germline V gene encodes CDR1 LGHDT and CDR2 YNNKEL (reference sequence). The DNA for the CDR3 is TGTGCCAGCAGCCAAGACTCGGGACAGGGGGCATTCTATGGCTACACCTTC. Encoded protein: CASSQDSGQGAFYGYTF.

This clone appeared a few times. The rearrangement joins TRBV24-1 to TRBJ2-1; TRBD2 agrees at 10 bases. The CDR3 is 16 residues long. Germline values: CDR1 KGHDR, CDR2 SFDVKD. Unmatched junction bases numbered 4, after V lost 2 bases and J lost 4 bases. CDR3 sequence reads: CATSDYGLADYNEQFF. Here the CDR3 DNA reads TGTGCCACCAGTGATTACGGACTAGCGGATTACAATGAGCAGTTCTTC.

This clone turned up a few times. This chain links TRBV25-1 with TRBJ1-6; 10 bases map to TRBD1. Germline CDR1 reads MGHDK; CDR2 reads SYGVNS. J gave up 16 bases and V 8 bases, and 2 bases lay outside the gene matches. This CDR3 contains 10 residues. The CDR3 nucleotides read TGTGCCAGCTGGGGACAGGGGCTCCACTTT. Its protein is CASWGQGLHF.

CDR3 residues: CASTPQGTLNTEAFF. The CDR3 DNA sequence: TGTGCCAGTACCCCTCAGGGCACCCTGAACACTGAAGCTTTCTTT. The chain couples TRBV19 to TRBJ1-1; maybe TRBD1 (5 bases). The CDR3 is 15 amino acids. In germline, CDR1 is LNHDA, CDR2 SQIVND (reference sequence). Trimming took 7 bases from V and 0 from J, leaving 15 bases between them.

The CDR3 region is CASSEQITGELFF. The CDR3 coding sequence is TGTGCCAGCAGTGAACAGATCACCGGGGAGCTGTTTTTT. This sequence joins TRBV2 and TRBJ2-2, with D unresolved. The V gene's germline CDR1 is SNHLY and CDR2 FYNNEI. Trimming cost V 2 bases and J 4 bases, with 5 bases left between them. The CDR3 has 13 amino acids.

The chain has TRBV5-8 and TRBJ2-6; 7 bases align to TRBD2. The CDR3 is 16 amino acids. Germline V lookup: CDR1 SGHTS, CDR2 YDEGEE. After removal of 2 bases from V and 0 bases from J, the junction contained 2 bases not matched to a gene. The CDR3 spells CASSLGGGSGANVLTF. As DNA, the CDR3 is TGTGCCAGCAGCTTAGGCGGGGGCTCTGGGGCCAACGTCCTGACTTTC.

This chain connects TRBV7-2 to TRBJ2-4; 8 bases are a match to TRBD2. The CDR3 runs 19 residues. Germline V CDR1 and CDR2: SGHTA, FQGNSA. With 5 bases clipped from V and 0 bases from J, the junction kept 15 bases outside the gene matches. CDR3 sequence (DNA): TGTGCCAGCAGCCCTGGACTAGCTGGGTACTCATTAGCCAAAAACATTCAGTACTTC. Translated: CASSPGLAGYSLAKNIQYF.

This clone is a singleton in its sample. V is TRBV3-1 (or the pseudogene TRBV3-2) and J is TRBJ2-7; tentative D call: TRBD2 (6 bases). The CDR3 has 12 amino acids. CDR1 is LGHDT and CDR2 is YNNKEL in the germline V gene (reference sequence). V lost 2 bases and J lost 7, with 9 bases in between. In nucleotides, the CDR3 is TGTGCCAGCAGCCAACAGGGAGGAGAGCAGTACGTC. This translates into CASSQQGGEQYV.

The chain joins TRBV21-1 to TRBJ2-1; whether TRBD2, the table's D call, matches the DNA was not checked. TRBV21-1 is annotated as a pseudogene. The CDR3 sequence is 15 residues long. This CDR3 reads CASSTGREGKNEQFF. Written as DNA, the CDR3 is TGTGCCAGCAGCACGGGGCGGGAGGGAAAAAATGAGCAGTTCTTC.

The chain employs TRBV19 and TRBJ1-1; TRBD1 matches 7 bases. Germline assignment: CDR1 LNHDA and CDR2 SQIVND (reference sequence). V lost 2 bases to trimming and J lost 5 bases; unmatched junction nucleotides: 8. The CDR3 has 15 residues. CDR3 loop: CASSIRRTGSTEAFF. DNA for the CDR3: TGTGCCAGTAGTATACGACGGACAGGATCTACTGAAGCTTTCTTT.

The rearrangement uses TRBV27 and TRBJ1-1, with D tentatively TRBD1 (6 bases). Trimming removed 2 bases from V and 2 bases from J, with 12 bases in between. CDR3 length equals 15 residues. Germline V gene lookup returns CDR1 MNHEY and CDR2 SMNVEV (reference sequence). The CDR3 spells CASSLDPTGNTEAFF. CDR3 DNA: TGTGCCAGCAGTTTAGACCCGACAGGTAACACTGAAGCTTTCTTT.

The J gene is TRBJ1-1, the V gene TRBV7-6; TRBD1 might be the D (6 bases). CDR3 length: 14 residues. Trimming removed 5 bases at V and 5 bases at J, with 15 bases between. Germline CDR1 reads SGHVS; CDR2 reads FNYEAQ. The CDR3 reads CASSRGGDGTEAFF. CDR3 nucleotides: TGTGCCAGCAGCAGGGGGGGGGACGGAACTGAAGCTTTCTTT.

J is TRBJ1-5 and V is TRBV29-1, with 7 bases matching TRBD1. The CDR3 runs 14 residues. Germline V gives CDR1 SQVTM, CDR2 ANQGSEA. V trimming: 5 bases; J trimming: 11 bases; junction bases outside the gene matches: 15. CDR3 in DNA: TGCAGCGTTCGGACAGCGAATCCCAGGGGGACCCAGCATTTT. Its protein product is CSVRTANPRGTQHF.

The chain joins TRBV7-6 to TRBJ1-5, with no clear D. Trimming stripped 5 bases from V and 6 bases from J, with 23 bases between. This CDR3 has 17 residues. Germline V CDR1 and CDR2: SGHVS, FNYEAQ. In DNA, the CDR3 is TGTGCCAGCAGCCAGAGCCTTACCCCTCCTAGCGTTCAGCCCCAGCATTTT. This encodes CASSQSLTPPSVQPQHF.

The V and J genes are TRBV2 and TRBJ1-5; D is perhaps TRBD1 (5 bases). Germline CDR1 reads SNHLY; CDR2 reads FYNNEI. The length of the CDR3 is 14 residues. The V end lost 8 bases, the J end lost 0 bases, and 11 bases lay between the germline ends. The CDR3 protein is CASRRGLSNQPQHF. In nucleotides, the CDR3 is TGTGCCAGCCGAAGGGGACTTAGCAATCAGCCCCAGCATTTT.

This clone appeared once. The chain combines TRBV11-3 with TRBJ2-2; 8 positions agree with TRBD1. Trimming cost V 11 bases and J 5 bases; bases outside gene matches: 10. Germline V gives CDR1 SGHNT, CDR2 YENEEA. The CDR3 spans 14 residues. This CDR3 is CAVRGQGDTGELFF. The CDR3 coding sequence is TGTGCCGTCCGAGGACAGGGAGATACCGGGGAGCTGTTTTTT.